This T cell receptor beta chain was retrieved from a study of blood T cell repertoires in COVID-19. Study-wide background: PBMCs, B-cell-depleted T cells, or T cells were the source of the cDNA or gDNA that made up the material.

This clone was detected only once. Donors of Cohort 3 who recovered were those that had two negative PCRs, clearance, or symptom resolution. This CDR3 contains 14 residues. The V end was cut by 7 bases, the J end by 3 bases, with 14 bases between. Germline loops: CDR1 PRHDT, CDR2 FYEKMQ (reference sequence). Profiling relied on immunoSEQ multiplex PCR, and the TCRdb table lists in-frame clones only, not all of them. This sample has a few hundred thousand clones, with over 80% found just once. The sample consisted of PBMCs or T cells enriched from blood (not recorded which). This clonotype originated in a woman between 45 and 65 years old who had recovered from COVID-19. V and J are TRBV13 and TRBJ2-3; TRBD2 is a possible D gene (6 bases). CDR3 in amino acids: CASNRDSKTDTQYF. The CDR3 DNA follows: TGTGCCAGCAACCGGGACTCCAAGACAGATACGCAGTATTTT.